A selection of T cell receptor beta chains follows, all from one sample in a study of cytomegalovirus exposure and HLA in healthy donors. The repertoire was sequenced with immunoSEQ multiplex PCR; TCRdb's copy has only in-frame clones and lacks some. The repertoire holds about 67,000 clones, 65% to 70% seen once, with roughly 1.9% in the top ten. Sequencing input: PBMCs. The receptor set was obtained from a woman between 25 and 40 years old in good health and CMV-seronegative. The CDR3 runs from the conserved cysteine through the conserved F or W. D genes are given only for firm matches. Clone size appears in some rows only: once, few, many, or a class for an expanded clone.

d_call j_call cdr3_length clone_size v_call cdr3_nt cdr3_aa
TRBD1 TRBJ2-4 13 - TRBV29-1 TGCAGCGTTGCGGGGACAGGGGGAAACATTCAGTACTTC CSVAGTGGNIQYF
TRBD2 TRBJ2-5 15 - TRBV6-6 TGTGCCAGCAGCCGGGGACTACCTGGGGGAGAGACCCAGTACTTC CASSRGLPGGETQYF
TRBD2 TRBJ2-7 15 few TRBV5-4 TGTGCCAGCAGCCCAGGGACTAGCGGGGGATACGAGCAGTACTTC CASSPGTSGGYEQYF
TRBD1 TRBJ2-5 15 - TRBV6-1 TGTGCCAGCAGTTCCGGGACAGCGCTTTCAGAGACCCAGTACTTC CASSSGTALSETQYF
- TRBJ1-1 14 few TRBV28 TGTGCCAGCAGTTTATTTCGGGGGAACACTGAAGCTTTCTTT CASSLFRGNTEAFF
TRBD2 TRBJ2-7 17 few TRBV13 TGTGCCAGCAGCTTAAAAGCGGGGGGGCTGGGTCATTACGAGCAGTACTTC CASSLKAGGLGHYEQYF
TRBD1 TRBJ2-1 15 - TRBV11-2 TGTGCCAGCAGCTTCTCCGGGACAGGGGATCATGAGCAGTTCTTC CASSFSGTGDHEQFF
- TRBJ2-7 14 - TRBV9 TGTGCCAGCAGCGTAGGACCAGGAAACTACGAGCAGTACTTC CASSVGPGNYEQYF
TRBD1 TRBJ1-2 13 - TRBV5-5 TGTGCCAGCAGCACGACAGGGAACTATGGCTACACCTTC CASSTTGNYGYTF
- TRBJ1-2 15 - TRBV28 TGTGCCAGCAGTACCCTGACAGTACCTAACTATGGCTACACCTTC CASSTLTVPNYGYTF
- TRBJ1-6 19 - TRBV7-9 TGTGCCAGCAGCTTAGGACCCCTTGGCGGATCCCAATGGGATTCACCCCTCCACTTT CASSLGPLGGSQWDSPLHF
- TRBJ1-5 12 few TRBV29-1 TGCAGCGTGCCTAGGACAGATCAGCCCCAGCATTTT CSVPRTDQPQHF
- TRBJ2-3 14 few TRBV5-1 TGCGCCAGCAGCGGTTACGGGGGCACAGATACGCAGTATTTT CASSGYGGTDTQYF
TRBD1 TRBJ2-4 14 - TRBV6-5 TGTGCCAGCAGGGGAACCGGGACAGGGAACATTCAGTACTTC CASRGTGTGNIQYF
TRBD2 TRBJ2-2 14 once TRBV19 TGTGCCAGTAGTTCCCGGACTAGCGCCGGGGAGCTGTTTTTT CASSSRTSAGELFF
- TRBJ2-1 16 once TRBV6-5 TGTGCCAGCAGTTACTCGGCCAGGGGACCCTACAATGAGCAGTTCTTC CASSYSARGPYNEQFF
- TRBJ1-2 10 few TRBV30 TGTGCCTGGAGTGTTCGGGACATCCGCTTC CAWSVRDIRF
- TRBJ1-4 15 - TRBV5-1 TGCGCCAGCAGCTTGGACCGGACAGTTAATGAAAAACTGTTTTTT CASSLDRTVNEKLFF
TRBD1 TRBJ2-5 15 - TRBV5-1 TGCGCCAGCAGCTTAACCGGGACAGGGCAAGAGACCCAGTACTTC CASSLTGTGQETQYF
TRBD2 TRBJ2-3 18 - TRBV14 TGTGCCAGCAGCCGGCCCGGGACTAGCGGGGGGTTGATAGATACGCAGTATTTT CASSRPGTSGGLIDTQYF
- TRBJ2-2 17 few TRBV4-1 TGCGCCAGCAGCCCAGGGCTTCGACGGAAGAACACCGGGGAGCTGTTTTTT CASSPGLRRKNTGELFF
- TRBJ2-6 19 - TRBV9 TGTGCCAGCAGCGTAGCAAGGGGCGGTACCCTCTCTGGGGCCAACGTCCTGACTTTC CASSVARGGTLSGANVLTF
- TRBJ1-1 12 - TRBV7-2 TGTGCCAGCACCCTTCTAGGCCCTGAAGCTTTCTTT CASTLLGPEAFF
- TRBJ1-2 14 - TRBV6-5 TGTGCCAGCAGTCCCCATGACAGGCGCTATGGCTACACCTTC CASSPHDRRYGYTF
- TRBJ1-4 14 - TRBV5-1 TGCGCCAGCAGCTTGGCGAGGCCAGGGGAAAAACTGTTTTTT CASSLARPGEKLFF
TRBD2 TRBJ2-2 15 - TRBV7-7 TGTGCCAGCAGCGGCCAGCGGGGGGGCCACCGGGGAGCTGTTTTT CASSGQRGGHRGAVF
- TRBJ1-2 14 few TRBV30 TGTGCCTGGAGTGTAGGAGGAGCCGAGGGTGGCTACACCTTC CAWSVGGAEGGYTF
- TRBJ1-5 13 once TRBV19 TGTGCCAGTACCGTGGACATCTCTCAGCCCCAGCATTTT CASTVDISQPQHF
- TRBJ2-7 17 - TRBV27 TGTGCCAGCAGTTTATTAGGGGCAGGGTCCTTATCTTACGAGCAGTACTTC CASSLLGAGSLSYEQYF
TRBD2 TRBJ2-3 17 - TRBV2 TGTGCCAGCAGTTTGACTAGCGGGGGGGCCTGGGGAGATACGCAGTATTTT CASSLTSGGAWGDTQYF
TRBD2 TRBJ2-1 15 once TRBV6-1 TGTGCCAGCAGCTTAGCGGGGGGGCGGTACAATGAGCAGTTCTTC CASSLAGGRYNEQFF